Following are 25 T cell receptor beta chains from one sample sequenced in a study of cytomegalovirus exposure and HLA in healthy donors. Primers included in the PCR were 60 Vbeta and 13 Jbeta primers. Profiling relied on immunoSEQ multiplex PCR, and the TCRdb table lists in-frame clones only, not all of them. The table has about 170,000 clones, roughly 70% seen once. Sequencing used PBMCs. The receptors come from a girl under 18 in good health and CMV-seronegative.

The V and J genes are TRBV6-5 and TRBJ2-3, with 8 nucleotides matching TRBD1. The germline CDR1 and CDR2 sequences are MNHEY and SVGAGI. The V gene end was trimmed by 4 bases and the J gene end by 0 bases; junction bases not matched to a gene: 6. There are 16 residues in the CDR3. The CDR3 sequence is CASSFGDRQSTDTQYF. CDR3 sequence (DNA): TGTGCCAGCAGTTTCGGGGACAGGCAGAGCACAGATACGCAGTATTTT.

The chain uses TRBV18 and TRBJ2-6, with D possibly matching TRBD2 (5 bases). Germline V gene sequence: CDR1 KGHSH, CDR2 LQKENI. Between the trimmed V and J ends, which lost 1 base and 0 bases, there was a span of 16 bases. The CDR3 has 19 amino acids. The CDR3 region is CASSPRGSLPPSGANVLTF. In DNA form, the CDR3 reads TGTGCCAGCTCACCACGTGGGAGTTTACCGCCCTCTGGGGCCAACGTCCTGACTTTC.

This chain connects TRBV14 to TRBJ2-1, with 7 bases identical to TRBD2. Germline V gene sequence: CDR1 SGHDN, CDR2 FVKESK. The CDR3 covers 18 residues. V lost 0 bases to trimming and J lost 7 bases; unmatched junction nucleotides: 15. The CDR3 bases are TGTGCCAGCAGCCAAGATTCCTTTTCGGGGGGATTTCGAAATGAGCAGTTCTTC. Its protein is CASSQDSFSGGFRNEQFF.

The chain combines TRBV7-6 with TRBJ2-7; D is uncertain. Trimming removed 5 bases at V and 0 bases at J, with 11 bases between. CDR1 SGHVS and CDR2 FNYEAQ come from the germline V gene. The CDR3 runs 14 residues. The CDR3 DNA reads as TGTGCCAGCAGCCCCAGACAAGACTCCTACGAGCAGTACTTC. It yields the protein CASSPRQDSYEQYF. The complete variable domain, with remaining parts taken from reference TRBV7-6 and TRBJ2-7, reads GAGVSQSPRYKVTKRGQDVALRCDPISGHVSLYWYRQALGQGPEFLTYFNYEAQQDKSGLPNDRFSAERPEGSISTLTIQRTEQRDSAMYRCASSPRQDSYEQYFGPGTRLTVT.

The V and J genes are TRBV18 and TRBJ1-5; 7 nucleotides match TRBD1. With 3 bases clipped from V and 3 bases from J, the junction kept 2 bases outside the gene matches. The CDR3 length is 14 residues. CDR1 is KGHSH, CDR2 LQKENI, per germline. The CDR3 loop is CASSPGQVNQPQHF. The CDR3 nucleotides read TGTGCCAGCTCACCTGGACAGGTCAATCAGCCCCAGCATTTT.

This clone has just a few counts. The rearrangement joins TRBV6-6 to TRBJ2-7; 8 positions agree with TRBD1. Germline V gene lookup returns CDR1 MNHNY and CDR2 SVGAGI (reference sequence). After removal of 6 bases from V and 6 bases from J, the junction contained 10 bases not matched to a gene. This CDR3 region has 14 residues. Here the CDR3 DNA reads TGTGCCAGCAGCAGGACAGGGCAAGAAAGCGAGCAGTACTTC. Residues: CASSRTGQESEQYF.

The chain combines TRBV19 with TRBJ2-5; a weak D match, TRBD1 (5 bases). The CDR3 runs to 16 residues. The germline V and J ends were trimmed by 5 bases and 4 bases, with 20 bases remaining between them. In germline, CDR1 is LNHDA, CDR2 SQIVND (reference sequence). Here the CDR3 reads CASSGSGQGGGETQYF. In nucleotides, the CDR3 is TGTGCCAGTAGTGGATCAGGGCAGGGTGGTGGAGAGACCCAGTACTTC.

The CDR3 is CASQGGGTEAFF. The CDR3 coding sequence is TGTGCCAGCCAGGGAGGTGGCACTGAAGCTTTCTTT. The chain recombines TRBV27 with TRBJ1-1; possibly TRBD1 for D (5 bases). This CDR3 contains 12 residues. CDR1 and CDR2 (germline): MNHEY, SMNVEV (reference sequence). V lost 8 bases and J lost 4, with 11 bases in between.

V usage is TRBV4-1 and J usage is TRBJ1-2; 8 bases are shared with TRBD1. CDR3 length: 14 amino acids. Germline V CDR1 and CDR2: MGHRA, YSYEKL. The V segment lost 5 bases and the J segment 8 bases; nucleotides outside the gene matches: 10. The chain's CDR3 is CASSFLGQGGGYTF. The CDR3 nucleotides are TGCGCCAGCAGCTTCCTCGGACAGGGCGGAGGCTACACCTTC.

The V call is TRBV7-8, the J call TRBJ1-2, with a weak D call TRBD1 (5 bases). The CDR3 consists of 16 residues. The V end was cut by 1 base, the J end by 4 bases, with 16 bases between. In germline, CDR1 is SGHVS, CDR2 FQNEAQ. In DNA, the CDR3 is TGTGCCAGCAGCTTAGGCCGGAGGGGCGCATTCTATGGCTACACCTTC. It specifies CASSLGRRGAFYGYTF.

This clone was seen only a few times. V is TRBV4-1 and J is TRBJ2-1; TRBD2 is a possible D gene (6 bases). Trimming cost V 0 bases and J 2 bases, with 20 bases left between them. CDR3 length: 19 residues. CDR1 and CDR2 (germline): MGHRA, YSYEKL. CDR3 in amino acids: CASSQDRETPAIPYNEQFF. The CDR3 region has the DNA TGCGCCAGCAGCCAAGATCGGGAGACACCAGCCATCCCCTACAATGAGCAGTTCTTC.

This clone came up a few times. This sequence joins TRBV10-2 and TRBJ1-2; 9 bases match TRBD1. Losses at the gene ends were 0 bases for V and 1 base for J; bases not matched to a gene: 0. Looked up from germline, CDR1 is WSHSY and CDR2 is SAAADI. This CDR3 spans 15 amino acids. This chain's CDR3 is CASSESTGGNYGYTF. The CDR3 nucleotides are TGCGCCAGCAGTGAGTCGACAGGGGGTAACTATGGCTACACCTTC.

This clone was counted only a few times. The chain combines TRBV9 with TRBJ1-1, with 9 bases that match TRBD1. CDR1 and CDR2 (germline): SGDLS, YYNGEE. The CDR3 consists of 16 residues. The J segment lost 4 bases and the V segment lost 0 bases, leaving 7 bases of the junction unmatched. For the CDR3, the DNA is TGTGCCAGCAGCGTAGCGGGTACAGGGGGCAGCACTGAAGCTTTCTTT. It specifies CASSVAGTGGSTEAFF. The complete variable domain, with remaining parts taken from reference TRBV9 and TRBJ1-1, reads DSGVTQTPKHLITATGQRVTLRCSPRSGDLSVYWYQQSLDQGLQFLIQYYNGEERAKGNILERFSAQQFPDLHSELNLSSLELGDSALYFCASSVAGTGGSTEAFFGQGTRLTVV.

The chain joins TRBV5-6 to TRBJ2-5; TRBD1 agrees at 7 bases. Germline V gene data show CDR1 as SGHDT and CDR2 as YYEEEE. J gave up 4 bases and V 5 bases, and 8 bases lay outside the gene matches. There are 14 residues in the CDR3. CDR3 sequence reads: CASRVTGAGETQYF. DNA for the CDR3: TGTGCCAGCAGAGTTACAGGGGCGGGAGAGACCCAGTACTTC.

A few counts support this clone. The chain is built from TRBV9 and TRBJ2-1; 9 nucleotides align to TRBD2. With 4 bases clipped from V and 4 bases from J, the junction kept 12 bases outside the gene matches. The CDR3 is 17 residues long. Germline loops: CDR1 SGDLS, CDR2 YYNGEE. The CDR3 bases are TGTGCCAGCAGCCTGGGGCTAGCGGGGCTTCCGTACAATGAGCAGTTCTTC. It is translated as CASSLGLAGLPYNEQFF.

The chain links TRBV7-9 to TRBJ2-3; 14 positions match TRBD2. Trimming took 5 bases from V and 1 from J; bases not matched to a gene: 8. The CDR3 covers 18 residues. Germline CDR1 reads SEHNR; CDR2 reads FQNEAQ (reference sequence). CDR3 sequence: CASSRGTSGGLGTDTQYF. The CDR3 DNA reads as TGTGCCAGCAGCCGAGGGACTAGCGGGGGCTTGGGCACAGATACGCAGTATTTT.

V and J are TRBV7-8 and TRBJ2-1, with 9 bases lining up with TRBD2. The CDR3 totals 15 residues. V lost 5 bases to trimming and J lost 5 bases; unmatched junction nucleotides: 7. The germline V gene has CDR1 SGHVS and CDR2 FQNEAQ. The CDR3 DNA sequence: TGTGCCAGCAGCCAACGACTAGCGGTCCACAATGAGCAGTTCTTC. Its protein is CASSQRLAVHNEQFF.

The CDR3 coding sequence is TGTGCCAGCAGCTTGGAGTCTAGCGGGGGGGCCAACGAGCAGTACTTC. Its translation: CASSLESSGGANEQYF. The chain couples TRBV5-6 to TRBJ2-7, with TRBD2 identical over 12 bases. CDR1 is SGHDT and CDR2 is YYEEEE in the germline V gene. V was pared by 0 bases and J by 5 bases, with 6 bases of the junction left unmatched. The CDR3 runs 16 residues.

The chain has TRBV5-6 and TRBJ1-2; a weak D match, TRBD1 (5 bases). Trimming removed 4 bases from V and 4 bases from J, with 14 bases in between. This CDR3 has 14 amino acids. CDR1 SGHDT and CDR2 YYEEEE come from the germline V gene. The CDR3 protein is CASSPMGGGYGYTF. For the CDR3, the DNA is TGTGCCAGCAGCCCAATGGGCGGGGGCTATGGCTACACCTTC.

The rearrangement uses TRBV6-6 and TRBJ1-1; 8 positions agree with TRBD1. The CDR3 contains 14 residues. Per the germline V gene, CDR1 is MNHNY and CDR2 is SVGAGI (reference sequence). V dropped 4 bases and J dropped 5; count of bases not matched to a gene: 6. CDR3 amino acids: CASSSATGETEAFF. DNA for the CDR3: TGTGCCAGCAGTTCCGCGACAGGGGAAACTGAAGCTTTCTTT.

The chain links TRBV9 to TRBJ2-2, with a weak D call TRBD1 (6 bases). This CDR3 region has 17 residues. The germline V gene has CDR1 SGDLS and CDR2 YYNGEE. Trimming stripped 0 bases from V and 7 bases from J, with 19 bases between. CDR3 amino acids: CASSVGEWTVRDGELFF. For the CDR3, the DNA is TGTGCCAGCAGCGTAGGAGAGTGGACAGTGAGGGACGGGGAGCTGTTTTTT.

In nucleotides, the CDR3 is TGTGCCAGCAGCCAAGGGTTCAACAACAATGAGCAGTTCTTC. This encodes CASSQGFNNNEQFF. The rearrangement links TRBV4-2 to TRBJ2-1; D is unclear. V lost 1 base, J lost 5 bases, and 9 bases lay in between. The CDR3 is 14 residues long. The germline gives CDR1 LGHNA, CDR2 YNFKEQ.

The chain is built from TRBV6-4 and TRBJ2-1, with 14 nucleotides matching TRBD2. Germline CDR1 is MRHNA and CDR2 is SNTAGT. J gave up 3 bases and V 0 bases, and 1 base lay outside the gene matches. The CDR3 sequence is 17 residues long. The CDR3 reads CASSDSGTSGGYNEQFF. The CDR3 DNA sequence: TGTGCCAGCAGTGACTCTGGGACTAGCGGGGGCTACAATGAGCAGTTCTTC.

J is TRBJ1-4 and V is TRBV15; 9 bases agree with TRBD1. Germline V gives CDR1 LNHNV, CDR2 YYDKDF (reference sequence). Unmatched junction bases numbered 3, after V lost 0 bases and J lost 7 bases. The CDR3 has 15 residues. CDR3 nucleotide sequence: TGTGCCACCAGCAGAGATACAGGGGGCGCTGAAAAACTGTTTTTT. This translates into CATSRDTGGAEKLFF.

The chain is built from TRBV6-1 and TRBJ2-7; no firm D call. V shed 3 bases and J shed 4 bases, with 4 bases lying between them. The CDR3 totals 11 residues. Looked up from germline, CDR1 is MNHNS and CDR2 is SASEGT. The CDR3 DNA reads TGTGCCAGCAGTGACAAATACGAGCAGTACTTC. It codes for CASSDKYEQYF.